Listed below are T cell receptor beta chains from one sample, sequenced in a study of blood T cell repertoires in COVID-19. Data came from immunoSEQ multiplex PCR; TCRdb stores just in-frame clones and leaves some out. The sample has approximately 110,000 clones, about 88% seen once. What was sequenced was peripheral blood. The receptors were sampled from a woman aged 65 to 85 who had recovered from COVID-19. Each CDR3 is given with its conserved first and last residue. D genes are given only for firm matches. Clone size is not always given. Where it is, it says once, few, many or a class for expanded clones.

TRBV5-1	NA	TRBJ1-5	NA	TGCGCCAGCAGCTTGGGTCAGAATCAGCCCCAGCATTTT	CASSLGQNQPQHF
TRBV18	NA	TRBJ1-5	TRBD1	TGTGCCAGCTCACCCTTACCGGGACAGATAGTAATCAATCCCCAGCATTTT	CASSPLPGQIVINPQHF
TRBV7-2	NA	TRBJ1-2	NA	TGTGCCAGCAGCTTAATAAGGGGAAGCTACACCTTC	CASSLIRGSYTF
TRBV24-1	NA	TRBJ2-5	TRBD1	TGTGCCACCAGTGAACAGGGGTACCAAGAGACCCAGTACTTC	CATSEQGYQETQYF
TRBV6-2/TRBV6-3	NA	TRBJ2-1	TRBD2	TGTGCCAGCAGTACCAGACTAGCTGGCGCCTACAATGAGCAGTTCTTC	CASSTRLAGAYNEQFF
TRBV6-5	NA	TRBJ1-1	TRBD1	TGTGCCAGTATACCGGGACAGGGAATAGGGAAAAAAGCTTTCTTT	CASIPGQGIGKKAFF
TRBV30	NA	TRBJ1-2	NA	TGTGCCTGGAGGACCCCAGGAGGGTACTATGGCTACACCTTC	CAWRTPGGYYGYTF
TRBV6-5	NA	TRBJ1-3	NA	TGTGCCAGCAGGTCCCCGGGAGGCTCTGGAAACACCATATATTTT	CASRSPGGSGNTIYF
TRBV7-3	NA	TRBJ1-1	NA	TGTGCCAGCAGCTTAACCAGGGATACTGAAGCTTTCTTT	CASSLTRDTEAFF
TRBV3-1/TRBV3-2	once	TRBJ2-5	TRBD1	TGTGCCAGCAGCTCCAGGGGGCAAGAGACCCAGTACTTC	CASSSRGQETQYF
TRBV7-3	NA	TRBJ1-2	NA	TGTGCCAGCAGCCAAGGGGCAGGCTATGGCTACACCTTC	CASSQGAGYGYTF
TRBV5-1	NA	TRBJ2-7	NA	TGCGCCAGCAGCCGAAACGAGCCCTACGAGCAGTACTTC	CASSRNEPYEQYF
TRBV29-1	NA	TRBJ2-3	NA	TGCAGCGTTGACCCCCGAGGAGGGGTGGCGCAGTATTTT	CSVDPRGGVAQYF
TRBV30	NA	TRBJ1-2	TRBD1	TGTGCCTGGAGTGTTTCGACAGGGGTGACGAGTGGCTACACCTTC	CAWSVSTGVTSGYTF
TRBV28	NA	TRBJ1-4	NA	TGTGCCGAAAAACGGGTGTGTGCAACTAATGAAAAACTGTTTTTT	CAEKRVCATNEKLFF
TRBV3-1/TRBV3-2	NA	TRBJ1-6	TRBD1	TGTGCCAGCAGCCGAACAGGGGCCGATTCACCCCTCCACTTT	CASSRTGADSPLHF
TRBV3-1/TRBV3-2	once	TRBJ2-3	TRBD2	TGTGCCAGCAGTCCCAGACTAGCCGCGGGGGGTACGCAGTATTTT	CASSPRLAAGGTQYF
TRBV7-9	NA	TRBJ2-1	TRBD2	TGTGCCAGCAGCTTAGCTTACCTAGCGGGGACTTACAATGAGCAGTTCTTC	CASSLAYLAGTYNEQFF
TRBV3-1/TRBV3-2	NA	TRBJ2-7	NA	TGTGCCAGCAGCCAAGTAAGGGGGTACGAGCAGTACTTC	CASSQVRGYEQYF
TRBV10-3	NA	TRBJ2-5	TRBD2	TGTGCCATCGGAGGGGCGGCGGGAGGAGAGACCCAGTACTTC	CAIGGAAGGETQYF
TRBV5-1	NA	TRBJ2-6	NA	TGCGCCAGCAGCTGGGTGGCAGGGCGTGGGGCCAACGTCCTGACTTTC	CASSWVAGRGANVLTF
TRBV19	once	TRBJ1-4	TRBD1	TGTGCCAGTAGCGACCGGACAGGGAGGTATGAAAAACTGTTTTTT	CASSDRTGRYEKLFF
TRBV21-1	NA	TRBJ1-3	NA	TGTGCCAGCACCCGACAGGGAACTGGAAACACCATATATTTT	CASTRQGTGNTIYF
TRBV27	few	TRBJ2-7	TRBD1	TGTGCCAGCAGTCCGGTTACCGGGACAGCAATTAGGGTGCAGTACTTC	CASSPVTGTAIRVQYF
TRBV7-9	NA	TRBJ2-6	NA	TGTGCCAGCAGCTTAGGGGGGGGCGGACCCTCTGGGGCCAACGTCCTGACTTTC	CASSLGGGGPSGANVLTF
TRBV10-2	few	TRBJ1-2	NA	TGCGCCAGCAGACAGGGATTAGCTAACTATGGCTACACCTTC	CASRQGLANYGYTF
TRBV10-3	NA	TRBJ2-3	NA	TGTGCCATCAGTGGGGGTCAGGGTCAGGGTAGAGGCACAGATACGCAGTATTTT	CAISGGQGQGRGTDTQYF
TRBV3-1/TRBV3-2	NA	TRBJ2-7	NA	TGTGCCAGCTCGCGGGCGGGCACGGACGAGCAGTACTTC	CASSRAGTDEQYF
TRBV2	NA	TRBJ1-6	TRBD1	TGTGCCAGCAGTCAATCCGGGACAGGGGTTTCCTATAATTCACCCCTCCACTTT	CASSQSGTGVSYNSPLHF
TRBV19	NA	TRBJ2-6	NA	TGTGCCAGTAGGACTGTGGGCTCTGGGGCCAACGTCCTGACTTTC	CASRTVGSGANVLTF